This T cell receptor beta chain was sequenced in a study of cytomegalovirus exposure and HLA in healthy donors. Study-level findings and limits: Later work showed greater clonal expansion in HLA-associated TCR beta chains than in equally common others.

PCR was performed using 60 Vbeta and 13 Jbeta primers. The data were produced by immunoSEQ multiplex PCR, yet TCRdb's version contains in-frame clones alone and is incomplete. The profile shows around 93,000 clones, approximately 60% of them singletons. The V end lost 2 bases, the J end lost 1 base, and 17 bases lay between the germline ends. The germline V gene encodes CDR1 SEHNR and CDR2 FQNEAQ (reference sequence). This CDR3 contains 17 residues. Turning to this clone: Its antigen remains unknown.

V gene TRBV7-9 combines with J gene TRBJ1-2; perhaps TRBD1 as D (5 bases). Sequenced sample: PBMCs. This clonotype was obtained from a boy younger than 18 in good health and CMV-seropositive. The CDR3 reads CASSLMETAMGNYGYTF. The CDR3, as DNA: TGTGCCAGCAGCTTAATGGAGACAGCTATGGGTAACTATGGCTACACCTTC.